A selection of T cell receptor beta chains follows, all from one sample in a study of T-cell reconstitution after alpha-beta-depleted transplantation in children. TCRdb itself ran the PCR reads through MiXCR, one entry per CDR3 protein. The repertoire holds tens of thousands of distinct CDR3 sequences, 40% to 60% seen once, with approximately 38% in the top ten. Sequencing used peripheral blood, obtained before TCRalphabeta/CD19-depleted stem cell transplant. The receptors here all came from a boy under two years old with SCID, due to receive a stem cell transplant. The CDR3 runs from the conserved cysteine through the conserved F or W. D genes are given only for firm matches. Size is omitted from some rows. Given values are once, few, many or a class for expanded clones.

V	size	length	D	J	CDR3	DNA
TRBV5-1	many	14	TRBD2	TRBJ2-5	CASSLSSGVETQYF	TGCGCCAGCAGCTTGTCTAGCGGGGTCGAGACCCAGTACTTC
TRBV5-6	-	15	-	TRBJ2-3	CASSLRQGTTDTQYF	TGTGCCAGCAGCTTAAGGCAGGGGACCACAGATACGCAGTATTTT
TRBV5-1	-	13	-	TRBJ2-2	CASSTQNTGELFF	TGCGCCAGCAGTACCCAGAACACCGGGGAGCTGTTTTTT
TRBV7-8	-	15	-	TRBJ2-7	CASSSETGPTYEQYF	TGTGCCAGCAGCTCGGAGACAGGTCCCACCTACGAGCAGTACTTC
TRBV6-1	-	15	TRBD1	TRBJ2-6	CASSAQGTGANVLTF	TGTGCCAGCAGCGCACAGGGGACTGGGGCCAACGTCCTGACTTTC
TRBV18	-	13	-	TRBJ2-5	CASSRIQKETQYF	TGTGCCAGCTCACGCATTCAGAAAGAGACCCAGTACTTC
TRBV19	-	14	-	TRBJ1-1	CASSLMGVNTEAFF	TGTGCCAGTAGTCTTATGGGAGTGAACACTGAAGCTTTCTTT
TRBV7-2	-	13	-	TRBJ1-1	CASSPAPNTEAFF	TGTGCCAGCAGCCCGGCCCCGAACACTGAAGCTTTCTTT
TRBV11-2	once	14	-	TRBJ2-3	CASSLDRGPDTQYF	TGTGCCAGCAGCCTCGACCGGGGACCAGATACGCAGTATTTT
TRBV9	many	14	TRBD2	TRBJ2-5	CASSRLAGEETQYF	TGTGCCAGCAGCAGACTAGCGGGGGAAGAGACCCAGTACTTC
TRBV7-6	-	16	TRBD2	TRBJ2-7	CASSLGRSGGSYEQYF	TGTGCCAGCAGCTTAGGTAGGAGCGGGGGCTCCTACGAGCAGTACTTC
TRBV19	few	13	TRBD2	TRBJ2-3	CASTAGDTDTQYF	TGTGCCAGTACAGCGGGGGACACAGATACGCAGTATTTT
TRBV7-9	-	16	TRBD2	TRBJ2-3	CASSRGLAGRTDTQYF	TGTGCCAGCAGCCGGGGACTAGCGGGGCGCACAGATACGCAGTATTTT
TRBV20-1	-	14	-	TRBJ1-1	CSARFPWEGTEAFF	TGCAGTGCTAGGTTTCCATGGGAGGGGACTGAAGCTTTCTTT
TRBV7-3	few	17	-	TRBJ1-3	CASSFQDRRRSGNTIYF	TGTGCCAGCAGCTTTCAAGACAGGCGACGCTCTGGAAACACCATATATTTT
TRBV18	-	14	-	TRBJ1-1	CASSPTGYNTEAFF	TGTGCCAGCTCACCAACCGGATACAACACTGAAGCTTTCTTT
TRBV6-1	-	18	TRBD1	TRBJ1-4	CASRGWTGEPATNEKLFF	TGTGCCAGCAGAGGATGGACAGGCGAACCGGCAACTAATGAAAAACTGTTTTTT
TRBV9	once	16	TRBD2	TRBJ2-7	CASSVGPQRGGYEQYF	TGTGCCAGCAGCGTAGGGCCCCAGCGGGGGGGCTACGAGCAGTACTTC
TRBV29-1	-	12	-	TRBJ1-5	CSVVEGDQPQHF	TGCAGCGTTGTAGAGGGGGATCAGCCCCAGCATTTT
TRBV7-2	-	16	-	TRBJ2-2	CASSLPAGGRSGELFF	TGTGCCAGCAGCCTCCCAGCCGGGGGAAGATCCGGGGAGCTGTTTTTT
TRBV12-3/TRBV12-4	-	13	TRBD1	TRBJ1-1	CASISGQGFEAFF	TGTGCCAGCATCTCGGGACAGGGGTTTGAAGCTTTCTTT
TRBV12-3/TRBV12-4	few	15	-	TRBJ2-2	CASAKRGAETGELFF	TGTGCCAGCGCCAAACGGGGGGCTGAGACCGGGGAGCTGTTTTTT
TRBV29-1	few	11	-	TRBJ1-2	CSAGSESGYTF	TGCAGCGCTGGAAGCGAGTCTGGCTACACCTTC
TRBV6-1	-	14	-	TRBJ1-2	CASSETGISYGYTF	TGTGCCAGCAGTGAAACCGGGATCAGCTATGGCTACACCTTC
TRBV7-6	-	14	TRBD1	TRBJ2-3	CASSLAARGDTQYF	TGTGCCAGCAGCTTAGCGGCCAGGGGGGATACGCAGTATTTT
TRBV6-1	few	16	TRBD2	TRBJ2-7	CASLGSGRGEMYEQYF	TGTGCCAGCTTGGGGTCCGGTCGGGGGGAAATGTACGAGCAGTACTTC
TRBV29-1	few	14	-	TRBJ2-2	CSAVEGGSTGELFF	TGCAGCGCCGTGGAGGGGGGAAGCACCGGGGAGCTGTTTTTT
TRBV5-5	-	12	-	TRBJ1-1	CASSGWGAEAFF	TGTGCCAGCAGCGGCTGGGGGGCCGAAGCTTTCTTT